Below, 14 T cell receptor beta chains from the same sample are listed, as sequenced in a study of shared clonotypes between healthy human individuals. Only CD45RO-negative cells positively selected for CCR7 counted as naive CD8 cells, so terminally differentiated effector memory CD45RA+ cells were excluded. Sequencing used immunoSEQ multiplex PCR; TCRdb keeps in-frame clones, though not all of them. Found here are over 2,000,000 clones, approximately 92% of them singletons; the top ten hold about 1.6%. Sequenced sample: naive CD8+ T cells from PBMCs. Receptor source: a man aged 18 to 35 in good health. Some clones in this sample may be carry-over from other donors' samples.

V and J are TRBV19 and TRBJ1-1, with TRBD1 as a possible D gene (6 bases). Trimming cost V 3 bases and J 7 bases, with 15 bases left between them. The CDR3 extends over 14 amino acids. Germline lookup yields CDR1 LNHDA and CDR2 SQIVND (reference sequence). The CDR3 is CASSIGGGGNEAFF. DNA of the CDR3: TGTGCCAGTAGTATCGGAGGGGGTGGCAATGAAGCTTTCTTT. Filled out from reference TRBV19 and TRBJ1-1, the complete variable domain reads DGGITQSPKYLFRKEGQNVTLSCEQNLNHDAMYWYRQDPGQGLRLIYYSQIVNDFQKGDIAEGYSVSREKKESFPLTVTSAQKNPTAFYLCASSIGGGGNEAFFGQGTRLTVV.

The gene calls are TRBV27 and TRBJ2-3; 9 bases are a match to TRBD2. The CDR3 extends over 16 amino acids. Germline CDR1 MNHEY, CDR2 SMNVEV (reference sequence). V shed 10 bases and J 4 bases; nucleotides not matched to a gene: 15. CDR3 sequence (DNA): TGTGCCACCCATTCTTTAGCGGGAGTCCAACCAGATACGCAGTATTTT. The encoded protein is CATHSLAGVQPDTQYF.

Regarding this clone: Other DNA sequences of this sample code for an identical CDR3. This chain connects TRBV9 to TRBJ2-2; 7 nucleotides line up with TRBD1. The CDR3 runs to 13 residues. V lost 6 bases, J lost 6 bases, and 5 bases stayed unmatched. CDR1 is SGDLS, CDR2 YYNGEE, per germline. CDR3 residues: CASTPGGSGELFF. As DNA, the CDR3 is TGTGCCAGCACCCCAGGGGGTTCCGGGGAGCTGTTTTTT.

Details on this clone: This sample includes further DNA sequences coding for the same CDR3. The genes are TRBV5-6 and TRBJ1-1; no firm D call. This CDR3 is built from 13 residues. V shed 2 bases and J shed 4 bases, with 9 bases lying between them. Germline V lookup: CDR1 SGHDT, CDR2 YYEEEE. This CDR3 is CASSFLEGTEAFF. CDR3 DNA: TGTGCCAGCAGCTTTCTCGAGGGCACTGAAGCTTTCTTT.

The table lists this clone with a count of one. The chain carries TRBV19 and TRBJ1-2; D call uncertain. V was shortened by 5 bases and J by 5 bases, with 12 bases between the two germline ends. Germline CDR1 reads LNHDA; CDR2 reads SQIVND (reference sequence). This CDR3 is 13 amino acids long. The CDR3 region is CASSRREIYGYTF. The CDR3 DNA reads as TGTGCCAGTAGTCGTAGGGAGATATATGGCTACACCTTC.

This rearrangement joins TRBV4-1 to TRBJ2-7; tentatively, D is TRBD1 or TRBD2 (5 bases each). Germline V gene sequence: CDR1 MGHRA, CDR2 YSYEKL. The CDR3 is 14 amino acids. V was shortened by 1 base and J by 2 bases, with 9 bases between the two germline ends. The CDR3 spells CASSQAGRAYEQYF. The CDR3 DNA reads as TGCGCCAGCAGCCAAGCAGGGAGAGCCTACGAGCAGTACTTC.

This chain links TRBV30 with TRBJ2-6; 10 bases line up with TRBD2. CDR1 and CDR2 (germline): GTSNPN, SVGIG (reference sequence). This CDR3 contains 18 residues. V shed 2 bases, J shed 1 base, and the junction held 8 bases outside the gene matches. The DNA for the CDR3 is TGTGCCTGGAGTCTGGGGGGTAGCGGGAGGTCTGGGGCCAACGTCCTGACTTTC. It translates to CAWSLGGSGRSGANVLTF.

V gene TRBV7-3 combines with J gene TRBJ2-1; possibly TRBD1 for D (6 bases). The CDR3 is made up of 14 amino acids. Trimming shortened V by 1 base and J by 5 bases, and 9 bases separated the two germline ends. Germline CDR1 and CDR2: SGHTA and FQGTGA. The CDR3 spells CASSLSGTNNEQFF. The CDR3 DNA sequence: TGTGCCAGCAGCTTAAGTGGGACAAACAATGAGCAGTTCTTC.

The CDR3 region has the DNA TGCGCCAGCAGCCAAAGGGACAGGGGTCCGAACACTGAAGCTTTCTTT. Its protein is CASSQRDRGPNTEAFF. The J gene is TRBJ1-1, the V gene TRBV4-1, with 10 bases that match TRBD1. V lost 2 bases to trimming and J lost 1 base; unmatched junction nucleotides: 4. The CDR3 consists of 16 residues. Germline-derived CDR1 and CDR2 are MGHRA and YSYEKL.

The CDR3 is CASSELLGGAQPQHF. The CDR3 coding sequence is TGCGCCAGCAGCGAACTCCTCGGTGGGGCTCAGCCCCAGCATTTT. V usage is TRBV4-3 and J usage is TRBJ1-5; D might be TRBD1 (5 bases). There are 15 residues in the CDR3. The germline V gene encodes CDR1 LGHNA and CDR2 YSLEER. The V and J ends lost 5 bases and 6 bases respectively, with 17 bases between them.

The chain uses TRBV7-6 and TRBJ2-7; possible D gene TRBD1, 5 bases. This CDR3 has 14 amino acids. Between the trimmed V and J ends, which lost 0 bases and 1 base, there was a span of 7 bases. The germline V gene encodes CDR1 SGHVS and CDR2 FNYEAQ. The CDR3 DNA follows: TGTGCCAGCAGCTTAGCCCCAGGGTCCTACGAGCAGTACTTC. This translates into CASSLAPGSYEQYF.

This clone was seen a few times. The J gene is TRBJ1-1, the V gene TRBV6-6; possibly TRBD1 for D (6 bases). Looked up from germline, CDR1 is MNHNY and CDR2 is SVGAGI (reference sequence). V was shortened by 6 bases and J by 0 bases, with 11 bases between the two germline ends. This CDR3 spans 14 amino acids. For the CDR3, the DNA is TGTGCCAGCAGGAGCCGGGACATGAACACTGAAGCTTTCTTT. Protein: CASRSRDMNTEAFF.

The V gene is TRBV7-9, the J gene TRBJ2-1, with a possible D match to TRBD2 (6 bases). V was pared by 5 bases and J by 9 bases, with 20 bases between. The CDR3 has 15 residues. Germline V gene sequence: CDR1 SEHNR, CDR2 FQNEAQ (reference sequence). The DNA for the CDR3 is TGTGCCAGCAGCCCGTCTGGAGGGAGTGTCAGTGAGCAGTTCTTC. This translates into CASSPSGGSVSEQFF.

Concerning this clone itself: This sample also contains other DNA sequences that code for the same CDR3. The J gene is TRBJ2-7, the V gene TRBV7-9; tentatively, D is TRBD2 (6 bases). Per the germline V gene, CDR1 is SEHNR and CDR2 is FQNEAQ (reference sequence). The CDR3 is 12 residues long. V lost 0 bases to trimming and J lost 7 bases, with 7 bases between them. CDR3 sequence: CASSLAGREQYF. CDR3 sequence (DNA): TGTGCCAGCAGCTTAGCGGGGAGGGAGCAGTACTTC.